These 15 T cell receptor beta chains originate from one sample sequenced in a study of shared clonotypes between healthy human individuals. TCRdb keeps only in-frame clones here, not all; method: immunoSEQ multiplex PCR. Of a few million clones listed, over 85% were seen once; the top ten hold more than 0.12%. The sequenced sample was naive CD4+ T cells sorted from blood. Subset given: CD45RA+ positively selected. The receptors stem from a man aged 18-30 years in good health.

This sequence joins TRBV6-1 and TRBJ1-1, with unresolved D. Germline CDR1 and CDR2: MNHNS and SASEGT. V dropped 5 bases and J dropped 3 bases, with 10 bases sitting between them. The CDR3 loop spans 13 amino acids. This chain's CDR3 is CASSSRSDTEAFF. In DNA, the CDR3 is TGTGCCAGCAGTAGCAGGTCCGACACTGAAGCTTTCTTT.

The chain joins TRBV6-5 to TRBJ2-2, with D unresolved. This CDR3 has 11 residues. The V end was cut by 6 bases, the J end by 7 bases, with 6 bases between. Germline lookup yields CDR1 MNHEY and CDR2 SVGAGI. CDR3 coding DNA: TGTGCCAGCAGGAGGAACGGGGAGCTGTTTTTT. Amino acids: CASRRNGELFF.

On this clone itself: Different DNA sequences within this sample yield the same CDR3. The genes are TRBV27 and TRBJ1-2; TRBD1 might be the D (6 bases). Germline CDR1 reads MNHEY; CDR2 reads SMNVEV (reference sequence). V gave up 3 bases and J gave up 8 bases, with 13 bases separating them. This CDR3 has 13 amino acids. The CDR3 DNA sequence: TGTGCCAGCAGTTTGGGTGGGGGCTACGGCTACACCTTC. Protein sequence: CASSLGGGYGYTF.

The chain recombines TRBV18 with TRBJ1-6; 8 bases align to TRBD1. V trimming: 5 bases; J trimming: 6 bases; junction bases outside the gene matches: 6. Germline-derived CDR1 and CDR2 are KGHSH and LQKENI. The CDR3 totals 15 residues. The CDR3 reads CASSLDRVGNSPLHF. CDR3 in DNA: TGTGCCAGCTCATTGGACAGGGTCGGTAATTCACCCCTCCACTTT.

The chain joins TRBV20-1 to TRBJ2-5, with D perhaps being TRBD1 or TRBD2 (6 bases each). Germline V gene sequence: CDR1 DFQATT, CDR2 SNEGSKA (reference sequence). V lost 3 bases, J lost 12 bases, and 11 bases lay in between. There are 10 residues in the CDR3. The CDR3 DNA reads TGCAGTGCTAGTAGGGGGGCTGAGTACTTC. This translates into CSASRGAEYF.

The V and J genes are TRBV18 and TRBJ2-4; 7 nucleotides line up with TRBD1. The V and J ends lost 5 bases and 6 bases, in that order; junction bases with no gene match: 10. The CDR3 consists of 15 residues. CDR1 and CDR2 from the germline V gene are KGHSH and LQKENI. The CDR3 nucleotides are TGTGCCAGCTCAGCCGACAGGGAAGGATTAAACATTCAGTACTTC. Residues: CASSADREGLNIQYF.

The chain uses TRBV6-5 and TRBJ2-7, with D perhaps matching TRBD1 (5 bases). Germline V gene data show CDR1 as MNHEY and CDR2 as SVGAGI. The CDR3 runs 14 residues. V was shortened by 4 bases and J by 3 bases, with 13 bases between the two germline ends. The CDR3 loop reads CASSSPGRNYEQYF. DNA of the CDR3: TGTGCCAGCAGTTCTCCAGGGCGTAACTACGAGCAGTACTTC.

The chain has TRBV2 and TRBJ2-1; D gene uncertain. CDR3 length: 15 amino acids. Per germline, CDR1 SNHLY and CDR2 FYNNEI. Deletions cut 8 bases from V and 0 bases from J, with 14 bases between. CDR3 amino acids: CASRVDLSSYNEQFF. The DNA for the CDR3 is TGTGCCAGCCGGGTCGACTTGAGCTCCTACAATGAGCAGTTCTTC. Looking up the rest from reference TRBV2 and TRBJ2-1 gives the full variable domain: EPEVTQTPSHQVTQMGQEVILRCVPISNHLYFYWYRQILGQKVEFLVSFYNNEISEKSEIFDDQFSVERPDGSNFTLKIRSTKLEDSAMYFCASRVDLSSYNEQFFGPGTRLTVL.

This chain uses TRBV5-1 with TRBJ2-1; D is undetermined. The V and J ends lost 0 bases and 1 base respectively, with 11 bases between them. The CDR3 runs to 16 residues. Germline V gene sequence: CDR1 SGHRS, CDR2 YFSETQ. CDR3 in DNA: TGCGCCAGCAGCTTGGAATTAGGTAGGTCCTACAATGAGCAGTTCTTC. Its protein is CASSLELGRSYNEQFF.

The CDR3 sequence is CASSVDSGRAVAETQYF. CDR3 nucleotides: TGTGCCAGCAGCGTAGATTCGGGGAGGGCCGTCGCAGAGACCCAGTACTTC. This chain links TRBV9 with TRBJ2-5, with 7 bases aligning to TRBD2. Germline V lookup: CDR1 SGDLS, CDR2 YYNGEE. V lost 0 bases, J lost 4 bases, and 12 bases stayed unmatched. CDR3 length equals 17 residues.

The rearrangement uses TRBV2 and TRBJ2-2; D gene ambiguous. Germline V lookup: CDR1 SNHLY, CDR2 FYNNEI. Trimming cost V 2 bases and J 9 bases, with 4 bases left between them. CDR3 length: 11 amino acids. The CDR3 nucleotides are TGTGCCAGCAGTGAAAACCGGGAGCTGTTTTTT. Its translation is CASSENRELFF.

This clone appeared a single time. The chain recombines TRBV10-3 with TRBJ1-2; tentative D call: TRBD1 (5 bases). The CDR3 contains 13 residues. Trimming took off 2 bases at V and 5 bases at J, with 9 bases between the two ends. The germline gives CDR1 ENHRY, CDR2 SYGVKD. The CDR3: CAISEPTVYGYTF. DNA for the CDR3: TGTGCCATCAGTGAGCCGACAGTGTATGGCTACACCTTC.

The CDR3 loop reads CASSLHSGGSTGELFF. CDR3 nucleotide sequence: TGTGCCAGCAGCTTACATAGCGGGGGTAGCACCGGGGAGCTGTTTTTT. The V call is TRBV7-3, the J call TRBJ2-2; 9 bases fit TRBD2. CDR1 SGHTA and CDR2 FQGTGA come from the germline V gene. Trimming at V came to 2 bases and at J to 4 bases, leaving 5 bases not matched to a gene. This CDR3 spans 16 amino acids.

CDR3 protein: CASSESRTKKDTQYF. The DNA of the CDR3 is TGTGCCAGCAGTGAGTCCCGGACCAAGAAAGATACGCAGTATTTT. V usage is TRBV6-4 and J usage is TRBJ2-3; no clear D gene. The CDR3 is 15 amino acids. Deletions cut 3 bases from V and 5 bases from J, with 15 bases between. Germline CDR1 reads MRHNA; CDR2 reads SNTAGT.

This clone was recorded once. This sequence joins TRBV6-5 and TRBJ1-5, with D possibly TRBD1 on 6 matching bases. There are 14 residues in the CDR3. Germline-derived CDR1 and CDR2 are MNHEY and SVGAGI. V lost 6 bases and J lost 4, with 13 bases in between. CDR3 loop: CASSQRGGNQPQHF. CDR3 in DNA: TGTGCCAGCAGCCAGAGGGGGGGTAATCAGCCCCAGCATTTT.